A selection of T cell receptor beta chains follows, all from one sample in a study of blood T cell repertoires in COVID-19. Clones were read by immunoSEQ multiplex PCR, and TCRdb kept only the in-frame ones, dropping some. The profile shows some 300,000 clones, around 89% of them singletons. The specimen sequenced was peripheral blood. Source of these receptors: a woman aged 40 to 50 with COVID-19, enrolled during active disease. Each CDR3 is given with its conserved first and last residue. The D gene is left open where the match is weak. Clone sizes are given selectively: once, few, many, or a class where the clone is expanded.

J gene,V gene,clone size,D gene,CDR3 DNA,CDR3 protein
TRBJ1-4,TRBV6-2/TRBV6-3,-,-,TGTGCCAGCAGTTACGCCCCGGGGCGGGCCGGAGGGGCTAATGAAAAACTGTTTTTT,CASSYAPGRAGGANEKLFF
TRBJ2-7,TRBV11-2,-,TRBD2,TGTGCCAGCAGCTTTGGGGGAGGGAAATACGAGCAGTACTTC,CASSFGGGKYEQYF
TRBJ2-3,TRBV5-6,-,-,TGTGCCAGCAGCCCCAGACGACAGGCCTCTAGCACAGATACGCAGTATTTT,CASSPRRQASSTDTQYF
TRBJ2-6,TRBV5-4,-,-,TGTGCCAGCAGCCCTGGGTTGGGGCCTGGGGCCAACGTCCTGACTTTC,CASSPGLGPGANVLTF
TRBJ2-3,TRBV10-3,-,TRBD1,TGTGCCATCACCCCCGGGACAGGGAGGGATACGCAGTATTTT,CAITPGTGRDTQYF
TRBJ2-3,TRBV2,-,TRBD2,TGTGCCAGCAGTGAACTAGCGGGAGCAGTAGATACGCAGTATTTT,CASSELAGAVDTQYF
TRBJ2-5,TRBV5-4,-,-,TGTGCCAGCAGCTTGGAACTAGCCAAAGAAGAGACCCAGTACTTC,CASSLELAKEETQYF
TRBJ2-2,TRBV9,-,-,TGTGCCAGCAGCCCCTCCGACAGGCCGAGGCGGGAGCTGTTTTTT,CASSPSDRPRRELFF
TRBJ2-7,TRBV4-1,-,-,TGCGCCAGCAGTCATGGCGGGGGCACACCAGGGTCGGCCTCCTACGAGCAGTACTTC,CASSHGGGTPGSASYEQYF
TRBJ1-4,TRBV30,few,-,TGTGCCTGGAGTGCCCAGGACAGACGAAATGAAAAACTGTTTTTT,CAWSAQDRRNEKLFF
TRBJ1-5,TRBV4-3,-,-,TGCGCCAGCAGCCAAGTATGGGAGAGCCATCAGCCCCAGCATTTT,CASSQVWESHQPQHF
TRBJ1-4,TRBV29-1,-,TRBD1,TGCAGCGTTGGACAGGGTAATGAAAAACTGTTTTTT,CSVGQGNEKLFF
TRBJ1-5,TRBV7-2,-,-,TGTGCCAGCAGCTTAGGATCGGGGGGCAGCGATCAGCCCCAGCATTTT,CASSLGSGGSDQPQHF
TRBJ2-7,TRBV2,-,-,TGTGCCAGCAGTCCGGGACTCATTTCCTACGAGCAGTACTTC,CASSPGLISYEQYF
TRBJ2-3,TRBV7-2,-,-,TGTGCCAGCAGCTTAATTTTACAGGGTACAGATACGCAGTATTTT,CASSLILQGTDTQYF
TRBJ2-5,TRBV6-2/TRBV6-3,-,TRBD1,TGTGCCAGCAGCCCGGGACAGAAATTCCAAGAGACCCAGTACTTC,CASSPGQKFQETQYF
TRBJ1-5,TRBV2,-,TRBD1,TGTGCCAGCAGTGCCGGGACAGGGAAAGGCCAGCCCCAGCATTTT,CASSAGTGKGQPQHF
TRBJ2-7,TRBV5-1,-,-,TGCGCCAGCAGCCAGCTAGCTCGCTACGAGCAGTACTTC,CASSQLARYEQYF
TRBJ1-1,TRBV5-1,few,-,TGCGCCAGCAGCATACAGGGTGGTAGGGGCACTGAAGCTTTCTTT,CASSIQGGRGTEAFF
TRBJ1-5,TRBV7-8,-,TRBD1,TGTGCCAGCAGCTTAATCGTAGTAGGGACCGGGACAGCACTAAATCAGCCCCAGCATTTT,CASSLIVVGTGTALNQPQHF
TRBJ1-5,TRBV5-1,-,TRBD1,TGCGCCAGCAGCCCGGGCCAGGGGGGTAGCAATCAGCCCCAGCATTTT,CASSPGQGGSNQPQHF
TRBJ1-1,TRBV3-1/TRBV3-2,-,TRBD1,TGTGCCAGCAGCCCGGACGGGATGCCGGACAGGGGTCGATTTGAAGCTTTCTTT,CASSPDGMPDRGRFEAFF
TRBJ2-1,TRBV14,-,TRBD2,TGTGCCAGCAGCCAAGATACGTTACTAGCGGGATACAATGAGCAGTTCTTC,CASSQDTLLAGYNEQFF
TRBJ1-6,TRBV28,-,-,TGTGCCAGCAGTATAGCCGGGGTGTCCTATAATTCACCCCTCCACTTT,CASSIAGVSYNSPLHF
TRBJ1-1,TRBV6-2/TRBV6-3,-,TRBD1,TGTGCCAGCAGTTACCCAATCGGACAGGGGGGAATGAACACTGAAGCTTTCTTT,CASSYPIGQGGMNTEAFF
TRBJ2-1,TRBV28,-,TRBD2,TGTGCCAGCAGTCTCCCGGGACTAGCGGGGGGTGAGCAGTTCTTC,CASSLPGLAGGEQFF